The entry below describes one T cell receptor beta chain. The antigen it recognizes is unknown. Per-base qualities were not stored, and no clone one base away is much larger. This entry comes from a study of shared clonotypes between healthy human individuals (dated by TCRdb to the early 2020s). Describing the broader study: The cohort comprised two women and a few men aged 18 to 49 years. For each donor, CD4 naive and CD4 memory were each given three plates, CD8 naive was given two plates, and CD8 memory was given one plate. To estimate repertoire size and how much clonotype sharing occurs between individuals, the study deeply sequenced the blood TCR repertoires of several healthy adults. Different laboratories and diverse techniques were used to prepare libraries and sequence TCR repertoires, to increase sequencing depth and limit assay-specific biases. Between about 0.85 and 10 billion PBMCs per donor were obtained by leukapheresis.

Using the deep immunoSEQ assay, multiplex PCR amplified TCR CDR3 regions from genomic DNA. Extracted genomic DNA from each cell subset was distributed evenly across all wells of several immunoSEQ 96-well plates, and each plate was treated as a replicate. For sorted subsets, about 210 ng of genomic DNA, equivalent to around 29,000 T cell genomes, went into each replicate PCR. Purified libraries were measured with a Qubit 3.0 fluorometer, size-checked on a Bioanalyzer 2100, and measured again with the KAPA Library Quantification kit. Each immunoSEQ 96-well plate was sequenced on its own single-read 150-cycle Illumina NextSeq 550 flow cell. The source study handled its data this way. The immunoSEQ output contained only junctional sequences without quality scores, so filtering could not match that applied to full-length reads. Sequences were annotated with PyIR, a Python wrapper for IgBLAST v1.9, using IMGT germline references to assign V/J genes and CDR3. Reads with weak V/J assignments (E-value above 1e-6), missing CDR3, stop codons, out-of-frame junctions, or ambiguous translated residues were removed. V3J clonotypes were defined as sequences sharing an identical inferred V gene, J gene, and CDR3 amino acid sequence. Percentage overlap between repertoires was computed as shared unique clonotypes divided by the size of the smaller repertoire. Three approaches were used to assess repertoire richness: RTK rarefaction, the Chao1 estimator, and Recon v2.1 estimates of unobserved clonotypes. Generation probabilities for all TCRbeta clonotypes obtained by the gDNA method from a few donors were computed using OLGA. TCRdb retrieved this table from immuneACCESS and kept in-frame rearrangements only. Not all clones are present; in checked studies, unresolved V genes account for under half, and no reason is known for the remainder. V, J and clone size derive from that table, while D and trimming were established from the DNA sequence. The sample data list millions of clones, and 95% of these were observed just once. The top ten clones comprise roughly 0.13% of the sample.

Donors were healthy HIV-negative adults with no recently reported acute infections or vaccinations. Every donor was a Caucasian adult living in Nashville, Tennessee, USA. CD4+ T cells were enriched by magnetic negative selection; naive cells were then positively selected on CD45RA, and the negative fraction formed the memory subset. Blood was obtained by leukapheresis, after which PBMCs were separated by Ficoll-Histopaque density gradient centrifugation and cryopreserved in liquid nitrogen vapor phase. Purity and quantity of every magnetically sorted T cell population were checked by analytical flow cytometry. Each sorted fraction had its genomic DNA isolated and then quantified by UV absorbance on a Nanodrop 2000c. Results the study describes overall, beyond this receptor: Compared with non-shared clonotypes, clonotypes shared by all four sorted-subset donors had higher generation probabilities. When several donors were compared, the shared fraction of clonotypes was around 4.6% for naive CD4, around 3.5% for naive CD8, 2.3% for memory CD4, and around 0.4% for memory CD8. The small number of donors limited the genetic and exposure-history diversity represented. Sampling was restricted to blood, and TCR repertoires in tissues likely differ from the TCR repertoires found in blood. Larger estimated clonotype richness was generally found for naive subsets than for memory subsets. Incomplete sequencing was indicated by rarefaction of sorted-subset datasets, despite the large sequencing depth. Pairwise subsampling led to the expectation that sequencing depth would affect the degree of clonotype sharing among donors.

V ends up 5 bases short and J 6 bases short, with an unmatched junction base count of 13. The germline V gene (reference sequence) supplies CDR1 MNHEY and CDR2 SMNVEV. From the cysteine up to the phenylalanine, the CDR3 has a length of 17 residues. The DNA shown is the 51-base CDR3, in frame from base 1. The chain is assembled from TRBV27 and TRBJ1-6; TRBD1 fits 7 bases in the junction. The clonotype comes from a man aged 18 to 30 in good health. Sample: naive CD4+ T cells sorted from blood. In the paper's terms, the cell subset or site label means: CD45RA+ positively selected. The CDR3 region reads CASSRSGTVLLNSPLHF. The nucleotide sequence is given as TGTGCCAGCAGTAGATCCGGGACAGTCCTTCTTAATTCACCCCTCCACTTT.